Presented here are 5 T cell receptor beta chains from one specimen sequenced in a study of blood T cell repertoires in COVID-19. Libraries were prepared by immunoSEQ multiplex PCR; TCRdb keeps only in-frame clonotypes and omits some of them. The sample lists about 150,000 clones, approximately 83% occurring once. Sample: peripheral blood. These receptors all come from a woman aged 55-70 years with acute or convalescent COVID-19.

The V call is TRBV6-1, the J call TRBJ1-1, with a weak D call TRBD1 (6 bases). This CDR3 region has 14 residues. Germline V gene data show CDR1 as MNHNS and CDR2 as SASEGT. The V and J ends lost 7 bases and 0 bases respectively, with 12 bases between them. CDR3 protein: CASKGQLMNTEAFF. In DNA, the CDR3 is TGTGCCAGCAAAGGACAGCTCATGAACACTGAAGCTTTCTTT.

This clone was picked up one time. The chain is built from TRBV12-3 or TRBV12-4 and TRBJ1-2, with 7 bases fitting TRBD1. This CDR3 is 13 amino acids long. J lost 4 bases, V lost 6 bases, and 5 bases had no gene match. CDR3 amino acids: CASSPGGSYGYTF. CDR3 sequence (DNA): TGTGCCAGCAGCCCAGGGGGAAGCTATGGCTACACCTTC.

V gene TRBV11-2 combines with J gene TRBJ1-3; no clear D. This CDR3 comprises 16 residues. Germline-derived CDR1 and CDR2 are SGHAT and FQNNGV. Deletions cut 5 bases from V and 3 bases from J, with 17 bases between. The CDR3 spells CASSRLGGGYGNTIYF. In DNA, the CDR3 is TGTGCCAGCAGCCGTCTCGGCGGAGGATATGGAAACACCATATATTTT.

The chain is built from TRBV7-2 and TRBJ1-4, with D perhaps TRBD1 (6 bases). V was trimmed by 5 bases and J by 8 bases, leaving 18 bases between them. Germline CDR1 reads SGHTA; CDR2 reads FQGNSA. The CDR3 spans 15 residues. The CDR3 DNA is TGTGCCAGCAGCATGCGAACAGGGACGGACGAAAAACTGTTTTTT. Translated: CASSMRTGTDEKLFF. The full variable domain, in which reference TRBV7-2 and TRBJ1-4 provide the parts outside the CDR3, is GAGVSQSPSNKVTEKGKDVELRCDPISGHTALYWYRQSLGQGLEFLIYFQGNSAPDKSGLPSDRFSAERTGGSVSTLTIQRTQQEDSAVYLCASSMRTGTDEKLFFGSGTQLSVL.

J is TRBJ1-1 and V is TRBV7-2; 9 nucleotides agree with TRBD1. Unmatched junction bases numbered 4, after V lost 5 bases and J lost 3 bases. CDR1 is SGHTA and CDR2 is FQGNSA in the germline V gene. The CDR3 spans 14 residues. CDR3 in amino acids: CASSPRTGDTEAFF. The DNA for the CDR3 is TGTGCCAGCAGCCCCAGGACAGGGGACACTGAAGCTTTCTTT.